This T cell receptor beta chain was observed in a study of CXCR3-negative and CXCR3-positive naive CD8 T cells. Looking at the study overall: Roughly 140 million TRB reads in total, about 1.5 +/- 0.3 million per library. General study results and limits: Cryopreserved cells partially lost CXCR3 expression, and fresh PBMCs were used in most assays. Similar TRBV-TRBJ usage was seen in naive cells (both CXCR3-negative and CXCR3-positive), but memory cells differed.

Naive CD8+ T cells showed a CD45RO-CCR7+CD27+CD95- phenotype. About this clonotype: The antigen is not known.

It was by 5' RACE with UMI labels that the TRB cDNA libraries were prepared. Reprocessing the 5' RACE reads, TCRdb reports a single entry for every CDR3 protein and omits DNA. Its table lists 100,000 or so distinct CDR3 sequences. Germline values: CDR1 MNHEY, CDR2 SMNVEV (reference sequence). CDR3 length equals 14 residues. The V gene is TRBV27, the J gene TRBJ2-7. This TCR was recovered from a human donor in good health. Some clones in this sample may be carry-over from other donors' samples. Sequencing input: naive CXCR3- CD8+ T cells from blood. Subset indicated: CD45RO-CCR7+CD27+CD95- naive CD8+ T cells lacking CXCR3 (TNR3-). CDR3: CASSYDGSTHEQYF.